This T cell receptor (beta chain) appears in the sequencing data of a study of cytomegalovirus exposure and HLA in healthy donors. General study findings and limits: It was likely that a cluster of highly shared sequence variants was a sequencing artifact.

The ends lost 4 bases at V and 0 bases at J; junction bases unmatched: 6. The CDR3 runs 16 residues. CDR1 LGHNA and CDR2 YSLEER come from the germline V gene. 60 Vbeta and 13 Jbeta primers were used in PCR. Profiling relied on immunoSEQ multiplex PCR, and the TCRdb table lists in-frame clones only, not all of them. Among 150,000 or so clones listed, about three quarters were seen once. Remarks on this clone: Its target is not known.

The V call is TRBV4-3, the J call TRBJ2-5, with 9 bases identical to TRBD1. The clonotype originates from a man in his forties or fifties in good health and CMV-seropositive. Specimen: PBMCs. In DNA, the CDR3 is TGCGCCAGCAGCCTATCCGGGACAGGGTACCAAGAGACCCAGTACTTC. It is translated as CASSLSGTGYQETQYF.